This T cell receptor beta chain was documented in a study of intratumoral heterogeneity in liver cancer. Broadly, across the study: In the full cohort of about 14 patients, the median age was approximately 63 years and the majority of patients were male. The study combined RNA-seq, DNA sequencing, TCR-seq and SNP array data from multiple regions of hepatocellular carcinoma specimens to study intratumor heterogeneity. Of the 70 or so multiregional samples collected from 15 or so HCC patients in the overall cohort, approximately 51 were tumoral regions and some 20 were adjacent nontumoral regions.

Samples labelled H were derived from distinct, geographically separated regions of the hepatocellular carcinoma nodule. Every patient had early-stage hepatocellular carcinoma and received no therapy prior to surgical resection. None of the sampled areas showed macroscopic evidence of necrosis or hemorrhage. Multiple regions from a couple of patients were subjected to TCR sequencing (ImmunoSeq). Frozen tissue samples from resection were taken at least 1 cm away from one another. The DNeasy blood and tissue kit was used to extract genomic DNA from bulk tissue. General findings and caveats noted by the study authors: No significant difference in overall T cell clonality was found between tumor regions within either sequenced patient. RNA-seq-based estimates of regional differences in tumor-infiltrating lymphocyte burden were reportedly confirmed by TCR sequencing. In every sequenced patient, tumor region b showed significantly fewer unique T-cell clonal expansions than tumor region a. A relatively low patient number and under-sampled tumor-infiltrating lymphocyte representation were acknowledged by the authors as limitations.

This clone registers as large (0.1 to 1%) within its sample. Its target antigen remains unknown. Base qualities are not at hand, and no much larger clone is one base apart. The immunoSEQ assay was used to sequence TCR beta chain CDR3 regions from genomic DNA. Rearranged VDJ segments were amplified with primers annealing to V and J segments. As for how the authors treated the data: The ImmunoSeq Analyzer software was used to calculate clonality and richness metrics. Fisher's exact test, supplemented by a beta-binomial method for added stringency, was applied to identify differentially abundant clones between regions. In TCRdb, the immuneACCESS table is reduced to in-frame sequences with V and J assigned. These tables do not hold every clone; where another copy was compared, an unresolved V gene accounts for under half, and the others remain unexplained. From that table come the V and J calls and clone size; the DNA was used to work out D and trimming. This sample gives some 7,000 clones in total; around 60% of them show up just once. About 14% of the sample rests with the top ten.

This receptor was identified in a man aged 70 or older with hepatocellular carcinoma. The specimen was tumor tissue, collected before any cancer treatment.

Read as DNA, the sequence is TGTGCCGCCGGCGGGGCGTTGCAGCCCCAGCATTTT. Its protein reads: CAAGGALQPQHF. Recombination joined TRBV27 with TRBJ1-5; tentative D gene TRBD1, with 5 bases matching. Based on the germline V gene (reference sequence), the CDR1 and CDR2 sequences are MNHEY and SMNVEV. Relative to germline, V is 11 bases shorter and J is 7 bases shorter, with 15 bases between their ends. The CDR3 starts with the cysteine, ends with the phenylalanine, and has 12 residues. This entry keeps only the CDR3 DNA: 36 bases, framed from base 1.